Described below is a single TCR beta chain sequence and its context. What it binds is unknown. The RNA, roughly 0.5 to 1 ug, was put through reverse transcription using random hexamers. A multiplex approach, immunoSEQ multiplex PCR, amplified TCR beta CDR3 across 54 Vbeta and 13 Jbeta. TCRdb re-called the immunoSEQ multiplex PCR reads with MiXCR, one entry per CDR3 protein. The sample yields approximately 160,000 distinct CDR3 sequences, 90% to 96% seen once. This sample was included in a study of CD8 T cells in Susac syndrome. Whole-study results and caveats: No clonal expansion appeared among CD4+ T cells in Susac patients.

The CDR3 totals 15 residues. Germline values: CDR1 LGHNA, CDR2 YSLEER. With V trimmed by 1 base and J by 6 bases, 5 bases remained unmatched. This chain uses TRBV4-3 with TRBJ2-4, with TRBD1 identical over 8 bases. The sequencing sample was made of CD4+ T cells from PBMCs. The source of this sequence is a human donor with Susac syndrome. The DNA for the CDR3 is TGCGCCAGCAGCCAAGTCCAGGGGGCCGTAAACATTCAGTACTTC. Its translation is CASSQVQGAVNIQYF.